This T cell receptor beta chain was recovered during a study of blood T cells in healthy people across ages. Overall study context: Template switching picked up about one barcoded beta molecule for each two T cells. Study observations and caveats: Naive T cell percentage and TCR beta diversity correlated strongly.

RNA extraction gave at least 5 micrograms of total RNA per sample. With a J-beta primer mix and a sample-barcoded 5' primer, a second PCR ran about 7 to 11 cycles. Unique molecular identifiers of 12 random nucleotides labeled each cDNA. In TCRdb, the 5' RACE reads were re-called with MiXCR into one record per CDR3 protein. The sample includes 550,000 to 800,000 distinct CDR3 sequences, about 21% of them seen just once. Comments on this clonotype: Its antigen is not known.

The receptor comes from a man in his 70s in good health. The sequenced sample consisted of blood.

The CDR3, as DNA: TGTGCCAGCAGGATCTCTAGCGGGACGGGTCGGGAGACCCAGTACTTC. It encodes CASRISSGTGRETQYF. The V call is TRBV6-2 or TRBV6-3, the J call TRBJ2-5; the match to TRBD2 covers 9 bases. V gave up 6 bases and J gave up 5 bases; unmatched junction bases: 13. The CDR3 covers 16 residues. Germline loops: CDR1 MNHEY, CDR2 SVGEGT.